Given below is one TCR beta chain in context. Sample-barcoded 5' priming and a J-beta primer mix drove a second PCR of 7 to 11 cycles. TCRdb passed the 5' RACE reads through MiXCR, listing each CDR3 protein once. The table has under 2,000,000 distinct CDR3 sequences, about 49% seen once. The sample comes from a study of blood T cells in healthy people across ages. Trimming removed 1 base from V and 2 bases from J, with 9 bases in between. The CDR3 consists of 15 residues. Germline values: CDR1 SNHLY, CDR2 FYNNEI. The rearrangement uses TRBV2 and TRBJ1-5; D remains unclear. The clonotype originates from a middle-aged woman in good health. Sample: blood. CDR3 residues: CASSEGGFGNQPQHF. The CDR3 nucleotides read TGTGCCAGCAGTGAAGGGGGTTTCGGCAATCAGCCCCAGCATTTT.